The rows below give T cell receptor beta chains drawn from one sample of a study of blood T cells in healthy people across ages. TCRdb recomputed calls from the 5' RACE reads with MiXCR, one row per CDR3 protein. The sample includes 800,000 or so distinct CDR3 sequences, around two thirds of them seen just once. Sample: blood. The receptors were sampled from a man between 25 and 39 years old in good health. CDR3s include the opening cysteine and the closing phenylalanine or tryptophan. The order of the fields is D gene, clone size, J gene, V gene, CDR3 protein, CDR3 DNA. A D gene is named only where the DNA matches it firmly. Some rows have no size entry. The others give once, few or many, or a class for an expanded clone.

TRBD2 NA TRBJ2-7 TRBV14 CASSQDRLAGNNEQYF TGTGCCAGTAGCCAAGATAGGCTAGCGGGGAACAATGAGCAGTACTTC
NA once TRBJ1-1 TRBV20-1 CSALEAGEGTEAFF TGTAGTGCTCTCGAGGCGGGGGAGGGCACTGAAGCTTTCTTT
NA NA TRBJ2-7 TRBV28 CASSLWASPSYEQYF TGTGCCAGCAGTTTATGGGCTTCCCCCTCCTACGAGCAGTACTTC
TRBD1 NA TRBJ2-7 TRBV7-3 CASSWTGSNEQYF TGTGCCAGCAGTTGGACAGGGAGCAACGAGCAGTACTTC
TRBD1 NA TRBJ1-5 TRBV2 CASSAARGLEPQHF TGTGCCAGCAGTGCGGCCAGGGGGCTAGAGCCCCAGCATTTT
TRBD1 NA TRBJ1-6 TRBV4-3 CASSGRQGAGSPLHF TGCGCCAGCAGCGGTCGACAGGGTGCGGGTTCACCCCTCCACTTT
NA NA TRBJ2-3 TRBV12-3/TRBV12-4 CASSILGATQYF TGTGCCAGCAGTATACTGGGGGCTACGCAGTATTTT
TRBD1 NA TRBJ1-4 TRBV25-1 CAGSLPGQGNEKLFF TGTGCCGGCAGTTTACCGGGACAGGGGAATGAAAAACTGTTTTTT
NA NA TRBJ2-5 TRBV13 CASSFGQGFETQYF TGTGCCAGCAGCTTCGGCCAGGGCTTTGAGACCCAGTACTTC
NA many TRBJ1-2 TRBV29-1 CSVRAGANYGYTF TGCAGCGTTAGGGCGGGAGCTAACTATGGCTACACCTTC
NA NA TRBJ2-5 TRBV20-1 CSARTTQVETQYF TGCAGTGCTAGGACAACGCAGGTTGAGACCCAGTACTTC
NA NA TRBJ2-5 TRBV18 CASSPQGRSQGTQYF TGTGCCAGCTCACCACAGGGACGGAGCCAGGGGACCCAGTACTTC
NA NA TRBJ1-2 TRBV9 CASSPSGSTSYGYTF TGTGCCAGCAGCCCCTCGGGATCGACCTCCTATGGCTACACCTTC
TRBD2 NA TRBJ2-1 TRBV20-1 CSALEAGGSYNEQFF TGCAGTGCCCTAGAAGCGGGGGGGTCCTACAATGAGCAGTTCTTC
NA NA TRBJ2-7 TRBV18 CASSPRQDYEQYF TGTGCCAGCTCACCCAGACAGGACTACGAGCAGTACTTC
NA NA TRBJ2-5 TRBV3-1 CASNQGRSETQYF TGTGCCAGCAACCAAGGAAGATCGGAGACCCAGTACTTC
TRBD1 NA TRBJ1-1 TRBV6-5 CASSTGQERRAFF TGTGCCAGCAGCACCGGACAGGAAAGGAGGGCTTTCTTT
NA NA TRBJ2-3 TRBV3-1 CASSQVSGLTDTQYF TGTGCCAGCAGCCAAGTTTCGGGGCTAACAGATACGCAGTATTTT
NA NA TRBJ2-5 TRBV5-4 CTSSPRTKETQYF TGTACCAGCAGCCCTAGAACGAAAGAGACCCAGTACTTC
TRBD2 NA TRBJ2-3 TRBV20-1 CSAPGVGVAGAPDTQYF TGCAGTGCCCCGGGGGTTGGGGTAGCGGGAGCCCCAGATACGCAGTATTTT
NA NA TRBJ2-5 TRBV6-2/TRBV6-3 CASSYTLGSLRTEETQYF TGTGCCAGCAGTTACACGTTGGGGTCGCTTAGAACGGAAGAGACCCAGTACTTC
NA NA TRBJ2-1 TRBV4-2 CASSQGRQSNEQFF TGTGCCAGCAGCCAGGGTCGTCAGTCCAATGAGCAGTTCTTC
NA NA TRBJ2-1 TRBV7-9 CASSLPSSGYNEQFF TGTGCCAGCAGCTTACCAAGTTCAGGTTACAATGAGCAGTTCTTC
NA once TRBJ1-2 TRBV2 CASKWQGRDGYTF TGTGCCAGCAAGTGGCAGGGTAGGGATGGCTACACCTTC
NA once TRBJ2-7 TRBV7-9 CASSLYGVVVEQYF TGTGCCAGCAGCTTATATGGGGTGGTGGTCGAGCAGTACTTC
NA NA TRBJ2-1 TRBV10-3 CAISGGRRSYNEQFF TGTGCCATCAGTGGGGGGAGGCGCTCCTACAATGAGCAGTTCTTC
NA NA TRBJ2-1 TRBV28 CASTHTAAALSYNEQFF TGTGCCAGCACCCACACCGCGGCAGCTCTTTCCTACAATGAGCAGTTCTTC
TRBD1 once TRBJ2-7 TRBV7-6 CASSQYGTGSYEQYF TGTGCCAGCAGCCAATACGGGACAGGCTCCTACGAGCAGTACTTC
TRBD1 NA TRBJ2-1 TRBV25-1 CASSGGQSEQFF TGTGCCAGCAGTGGGGGACAGTCTGAGCAGTTCTTC